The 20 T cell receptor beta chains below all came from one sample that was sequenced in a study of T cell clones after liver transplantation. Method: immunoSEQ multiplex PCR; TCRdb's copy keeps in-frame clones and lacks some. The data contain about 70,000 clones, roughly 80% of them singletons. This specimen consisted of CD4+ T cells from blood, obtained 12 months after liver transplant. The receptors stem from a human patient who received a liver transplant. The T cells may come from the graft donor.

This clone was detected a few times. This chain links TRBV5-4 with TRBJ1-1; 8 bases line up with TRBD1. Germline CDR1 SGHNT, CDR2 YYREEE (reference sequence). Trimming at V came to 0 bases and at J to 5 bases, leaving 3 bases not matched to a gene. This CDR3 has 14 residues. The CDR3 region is CASSLEQGETEAFF. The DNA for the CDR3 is TGTGCCAGCAGCTTGGAACAGGGGGAGACTGAAGCTTTCTTT. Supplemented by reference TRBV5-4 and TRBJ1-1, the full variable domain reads ETGVTQSPTHLIKTRGQQVTLRCSSQSGHNTVSWYQQALGQGPQFIFQYYREEENGRGNFPPRFSGLQFPNYSSELNVNALELDDSALYLCASSLEQGETEAFFGQGTRLTVV.

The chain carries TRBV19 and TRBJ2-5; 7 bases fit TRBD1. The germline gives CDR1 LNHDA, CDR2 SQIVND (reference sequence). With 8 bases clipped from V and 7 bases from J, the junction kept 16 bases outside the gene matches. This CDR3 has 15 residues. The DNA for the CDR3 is TGTGCCAGTCAAATTCACAGGGGAGATGGTGTGACCCAGTACTTC. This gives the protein CASQIHRGDGVTQYF.

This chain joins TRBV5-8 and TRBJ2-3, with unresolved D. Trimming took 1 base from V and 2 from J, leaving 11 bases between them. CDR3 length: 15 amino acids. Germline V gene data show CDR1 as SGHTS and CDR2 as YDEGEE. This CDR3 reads CASSLPGLITDTQYF. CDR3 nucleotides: TGTGCCAGCAGCTTGCCAGGTCTCATCACAGATACGCAGTATTTT.

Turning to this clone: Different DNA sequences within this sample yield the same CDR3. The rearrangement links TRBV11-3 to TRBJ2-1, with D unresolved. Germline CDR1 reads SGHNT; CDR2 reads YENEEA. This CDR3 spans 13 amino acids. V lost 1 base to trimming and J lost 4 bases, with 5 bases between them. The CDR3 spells CASSLGGYNEQFF. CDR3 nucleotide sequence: TGTGCCAGCAGCTTAGGGGGTTACAATGAGCAGTTCTTC.

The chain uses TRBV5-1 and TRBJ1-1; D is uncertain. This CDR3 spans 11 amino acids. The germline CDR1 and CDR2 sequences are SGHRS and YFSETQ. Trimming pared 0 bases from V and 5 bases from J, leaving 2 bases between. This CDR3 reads CASSLGTEAFF. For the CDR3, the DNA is TGCGCCAGCAGCTTGGGAACTGAAGCTTTCTTT.

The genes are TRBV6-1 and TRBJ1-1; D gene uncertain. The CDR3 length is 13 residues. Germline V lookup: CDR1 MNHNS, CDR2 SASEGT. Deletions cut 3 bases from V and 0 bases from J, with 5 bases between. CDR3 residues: CASSDLMNTEAFF. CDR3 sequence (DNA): TGTGCCAGCAGTGACCTGATGAACACTGAAGCTTTCTTT.

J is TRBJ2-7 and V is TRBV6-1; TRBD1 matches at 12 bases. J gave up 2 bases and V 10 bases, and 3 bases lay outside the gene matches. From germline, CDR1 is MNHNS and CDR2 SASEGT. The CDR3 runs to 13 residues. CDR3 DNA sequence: TGTGCCAAACGGGACAGGGGGCCCTACGAGCAGTACTTC. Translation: CAKRDRGPYEQYF.

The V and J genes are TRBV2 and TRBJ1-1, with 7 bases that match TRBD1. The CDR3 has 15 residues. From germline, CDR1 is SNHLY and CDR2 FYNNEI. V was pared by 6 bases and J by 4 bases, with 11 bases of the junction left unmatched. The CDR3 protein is CASSPDRVWGTEAFF. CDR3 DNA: TGTGCCAGCAGCCCCGACAGGGTCTGGGGCACTGAAGCTTTCTTT.

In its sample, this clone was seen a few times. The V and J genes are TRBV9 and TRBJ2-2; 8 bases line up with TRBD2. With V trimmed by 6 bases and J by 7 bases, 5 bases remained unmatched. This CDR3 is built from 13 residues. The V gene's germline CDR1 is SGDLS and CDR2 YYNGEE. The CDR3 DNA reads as TGTGCCAGCACGAGCGGGAGTGGCGGGGAGCTGTTTTTT. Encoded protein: CASTSGSGGELFF.

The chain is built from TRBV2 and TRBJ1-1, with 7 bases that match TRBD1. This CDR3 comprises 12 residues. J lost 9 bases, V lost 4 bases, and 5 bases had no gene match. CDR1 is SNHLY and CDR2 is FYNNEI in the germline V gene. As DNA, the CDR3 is TGTGCCAGCAGTGGGGACAGCTCAAAAGCTTTCTTT. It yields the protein CASSGDSSKAFF.

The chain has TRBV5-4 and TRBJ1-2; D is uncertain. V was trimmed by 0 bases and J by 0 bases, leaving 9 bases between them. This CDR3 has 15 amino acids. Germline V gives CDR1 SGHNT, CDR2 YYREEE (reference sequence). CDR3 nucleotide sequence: TGTGCCAGCAGCTTGGACCGCCTAGCTAACTATGGCTACACCTTC. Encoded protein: CASSLDRLANYGYTF.

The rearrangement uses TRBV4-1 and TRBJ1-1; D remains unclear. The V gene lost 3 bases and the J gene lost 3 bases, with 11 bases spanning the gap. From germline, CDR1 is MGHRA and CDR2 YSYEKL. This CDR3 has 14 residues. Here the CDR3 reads CASSHTGSYTEAFF. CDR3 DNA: TGCGCCAGCAGCCATACCGGATCGTACACTGAAGCTTTCTTT.

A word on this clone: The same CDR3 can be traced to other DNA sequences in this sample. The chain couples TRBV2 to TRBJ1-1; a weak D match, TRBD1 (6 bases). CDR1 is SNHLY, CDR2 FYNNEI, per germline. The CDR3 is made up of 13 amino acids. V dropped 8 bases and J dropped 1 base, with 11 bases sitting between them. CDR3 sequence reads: CASGPGANTEAFF. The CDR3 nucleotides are TGTGCCAGCGGTCCGGGGGCGAACACTGAAGCTTTCTTT.

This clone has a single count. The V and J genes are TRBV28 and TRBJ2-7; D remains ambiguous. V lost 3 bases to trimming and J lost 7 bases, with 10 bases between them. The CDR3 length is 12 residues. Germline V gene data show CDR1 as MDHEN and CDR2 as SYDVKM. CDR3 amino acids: CASSLSWREQYF. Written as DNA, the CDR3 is TGTGCCAGCAGTTTGTCATGGCGGGAGCAGTACTTC.

The CDR3 coding sequence is TGTGCCAGTAGTATTATCCCCGGGGGGGATCAGCCCCAGCATTTT. Translated, it gives CASSIIPGGDQPQHF. The V gene is TRBV19, the J gene TRBJ1-5; a weak D match, TRBD1 (5 bases). This CDR3 is 15 amino acids long. V was pared by 3 bases and J by 5 bases, with 14 bases between. Germline assignment: CDR1 LNHDA and CDR2 SQIVND (reference sequence).

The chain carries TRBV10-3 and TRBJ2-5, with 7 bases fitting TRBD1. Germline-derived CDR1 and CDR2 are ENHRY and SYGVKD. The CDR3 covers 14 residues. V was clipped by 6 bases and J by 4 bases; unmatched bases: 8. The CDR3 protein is CAISKTGPGETQYF. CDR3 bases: TGTGCCATCAGCAAGACAGGGCCGGGAGAGACCCAGTACTTC.

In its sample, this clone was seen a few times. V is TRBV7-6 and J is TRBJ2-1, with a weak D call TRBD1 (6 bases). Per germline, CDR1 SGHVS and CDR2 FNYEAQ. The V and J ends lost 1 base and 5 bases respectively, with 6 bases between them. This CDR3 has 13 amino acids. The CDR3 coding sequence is TGTGCCAGCAGCTTAGGGGGGCACAATGAGCAGTTCTTC. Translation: CASSLGGHNEQFF.

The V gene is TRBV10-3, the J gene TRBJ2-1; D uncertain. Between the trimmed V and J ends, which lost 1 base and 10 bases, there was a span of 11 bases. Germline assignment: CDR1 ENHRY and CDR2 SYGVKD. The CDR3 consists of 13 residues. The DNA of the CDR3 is TGTGCCATCAGTGAGTTCCGTCTTGGGGAGCAGTTCTTC. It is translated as CAISEFRLGEQFF.

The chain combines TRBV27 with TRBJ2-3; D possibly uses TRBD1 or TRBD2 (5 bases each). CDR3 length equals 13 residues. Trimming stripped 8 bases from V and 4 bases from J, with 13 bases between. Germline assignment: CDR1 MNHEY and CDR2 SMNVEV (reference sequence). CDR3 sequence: CASRTGAPDTQYF. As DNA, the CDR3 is TGTGCCAGCCGTACCGGGGCGCCAGATACGCAGTATTTT.

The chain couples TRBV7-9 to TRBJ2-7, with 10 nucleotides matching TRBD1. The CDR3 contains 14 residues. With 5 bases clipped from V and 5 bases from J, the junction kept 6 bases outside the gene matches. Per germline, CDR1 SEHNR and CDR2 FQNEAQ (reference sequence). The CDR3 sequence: CASSLRDRGNEQYF. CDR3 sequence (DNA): TGTGCCAGCAGCCTCCGGGACAGGGGCAACGAGCAGTACTTC.